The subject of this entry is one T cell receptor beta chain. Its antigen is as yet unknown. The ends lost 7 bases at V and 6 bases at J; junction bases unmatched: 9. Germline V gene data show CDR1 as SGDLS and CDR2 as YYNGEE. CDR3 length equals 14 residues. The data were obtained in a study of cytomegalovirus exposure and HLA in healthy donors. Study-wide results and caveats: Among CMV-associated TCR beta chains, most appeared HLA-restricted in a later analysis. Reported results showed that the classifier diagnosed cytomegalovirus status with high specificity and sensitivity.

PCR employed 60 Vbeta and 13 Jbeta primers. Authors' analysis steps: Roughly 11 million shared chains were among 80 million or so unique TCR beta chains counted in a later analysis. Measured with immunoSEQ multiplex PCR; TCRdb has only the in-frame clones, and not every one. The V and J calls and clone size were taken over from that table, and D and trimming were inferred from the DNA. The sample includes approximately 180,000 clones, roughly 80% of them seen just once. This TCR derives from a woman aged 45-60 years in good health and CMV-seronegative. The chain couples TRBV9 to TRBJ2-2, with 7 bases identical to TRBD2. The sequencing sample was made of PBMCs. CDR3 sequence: CASRREGGAGELFF. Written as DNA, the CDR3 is TGTGCCAGCCGTAGGGAGGGAGGGGCCGGGGAGCTGTTTTTT.